The clone carrying this T cell receptor beta chain was observed a handful of times. Its cognate antigen is unknown. The CDR3 consists of 12 residues. The V and J ends lost 5 bases and 3 bases respectively, with 11 bases between them. The germline gives CDR1 DFQATT, CDR2 SNEGSKA (reference sequence). The data are from a study of T-cell memory formation after mild COVID-19. Study conclusions and caveats: CD4+ clones that contracted lay mainly in CM and EM; CD8+ ones lay in EMRA. Contracting clones, day 15 to 85, had balanced CD4/CD8, and later expanders favored CD4+.

One entry per CDR3 protein, called by TCRdb with MiXCR from the 5' RACE reads. The data show 350,000 to 500,000 distinct CDR3 sequences, with approximately 18% seen just once and 20% to 25% held by the top ten. Sequenced: PBMCs or a T cell subset sorted from them (not recorded which). This receptor was identified in a man younger than 30 who had mild COVID-19 (a few samples of this study predate the infection). Cell type and time point are not known. V gene TRBV20-1 combines with J gene TRBJ2-7; D unresolved. CDR3 sequence: CSAGLGGYEQYF. The DNA of the CDR3 is TGCAGTGCTGGGCTAGGCGGCTACGAGCAGTACTTC.